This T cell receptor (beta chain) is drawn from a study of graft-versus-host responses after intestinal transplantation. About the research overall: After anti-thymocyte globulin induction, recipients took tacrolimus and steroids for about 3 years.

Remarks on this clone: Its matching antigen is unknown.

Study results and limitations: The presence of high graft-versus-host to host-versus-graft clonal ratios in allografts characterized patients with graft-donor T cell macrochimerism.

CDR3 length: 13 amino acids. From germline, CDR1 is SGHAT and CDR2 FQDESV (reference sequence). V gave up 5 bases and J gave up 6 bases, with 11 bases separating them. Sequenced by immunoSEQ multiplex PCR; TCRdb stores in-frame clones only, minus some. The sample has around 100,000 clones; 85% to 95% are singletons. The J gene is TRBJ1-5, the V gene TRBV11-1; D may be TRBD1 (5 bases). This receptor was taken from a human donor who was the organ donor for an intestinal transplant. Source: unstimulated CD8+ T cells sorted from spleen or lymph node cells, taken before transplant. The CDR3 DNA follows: TGTGCCAGCAGCCGAGAGAGGGGTCAGCCCCAGCATTTT. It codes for CASSRERGQPQHF. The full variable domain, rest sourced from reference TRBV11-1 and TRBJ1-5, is EAEVAQSPRYKITEKSQAVAFWCDPISGHATLYWYRQILGQGPELLVQFQDESVVDDSQLPKDRFSAERLKGVDSTLKIQPAELGDSAMYLCASSRERGQPQHFGDGTRLSIL.